The clone carrying this T cell receptor (beta chain) was observed a handful of times. This entry comes from a study of blood T cell dynamics during melanoma immunotherapy. V was trimmed by 2 bases and J by 5 bases, leaving 10 bases between them. Germline CDR1 is SGHNT and CDR2 is YYREEE (reference sequence). The CDR3 length is 13 residues. Sample time point: pre-treatment baseline. DNA loading was fixed at roughly 0.35 ug for all bulk PBMC samples. Assay used: immunoSEQ multiplex PCR; TCRdb lists only in-frame clones, some missing. The sample yields around 12,000 clones, around 84% seen once. The source of this sequence is a human donor with melanoma. This chain uses TRBV5-4 with TRBJ1-1; D is perhaps TRBD1 (5 bases). Here the sequenced sample was blood, taken from a patient treated with checkpoint blockade. Here the CDR3 reads CASSFGGGTEAFF. CDR3 in DNA: TGTGCCAGCAGCTTCGGGGGTGGGACTGAAGCTTTCTTT.